This T cell receptor beta chain is drawn from a study of T cell changes during pregnancy in multiple sclerosis. The V gene's germline CDR1 is SGHNT and CDR2 YYREEE (reference sequence). The CDR3 has 14 residues. Deletions cut 3 bases from V and 8 bases from J, with 14 bases between. This clone occurred a few times. Profiling relied on immunoSEQ multiplex PCR, and the TCRdb table lists in-frame clones only, not all of them. Among just under 70,000 clones listed, roughly 89% were seen once. This receptor was obtained from a female donor with multiple sclerosis, enrolled in a pregnancy study. The input for sequencing was peripheral blood, taken in the second trimester of pregnancy. The rearrangement links TRBV5-4 to TRBJ2-2; D possibly corresponds to TRBD1 (5 bases). The CDR3, as DNA: TGTGCCAGCAGCTCGATGCAGGGTTTTGGGGAGCTGTTTTTT. Translated: CASSSMQGFGELFF.